This TCR beta chain is drawn from a study of T cell responses to AZD1222 COVID-19 vaccine. TCRdb's copy holds only in-frame clones and misses some; the assay was immunoSEQ multiplex PCR. The data contain 90,000 to 120,000 clones, around 94% of them singletons. Study-level points and caveats: Dominant CD4 TCR responses targeted spike regions 160-218 and 743-854.

The CDR3 has 11 residues. The germline V gene encodes CDR1 SEHNR and CDR2 FQNEAQ (reference sequence). The V and J ends lost 4 bases and 8 bases, in that order; junction bases with no gene match: 1. In the case of this clone: No antigen is known for it.

The chain uses TRBV7-9 and TRBJ1-2, with 7 bases aligning to TRBD1. The sequence was collected from an adult in good health. This specimen consisted of peripheral blood, obtained on day 0 of AZD1222 vaccination. CDR3 sequence (DNA): TGTGCCAGCAGCTCACAGGGGGGCTACACCTTC. Its translation is CASSSQGGYTF.